Listed below are T cell receptor beta chains from one sample, sequenced in a study of blood T cell repertoires in COVID-19. Profiling relied on immunoSEQ multiplex PCR, and the TCRdb table lists in-frame clones only, not all of them. Of about 33,000 clones in the sample, around nine tenths are singletons; the top ten hold approximately 19%. Material: peripheral blood. The receptors derive from a man aged 70 or older with acute or convalescent COVID-19. The CDR3 runs from the conserved cysteine through the conserved F or W. A D gene is named only where the DNA matches it firmly. Size tells how often a clone was seen (once, few, many) or the class of an expanded clone, and some rows leave it out.

size,V,length,D,J,DNA,CDR3
-,TRBV9,16,TRBD2,TRBJ2-1,TGTGCCAGCAGCACCAGGACTAGCGGGAGGGAGGGTGAGCAGTTCTTC,CASSTRTSGREGEQFF
-,TRBV28,13,-,TRBJ1-2,TGTGCCAGCACGAGCGGGGTCGGGTATGGCTACACCTTC,CASTSGVGYGYTF
once,TRBV28,15,TRBD2,TRBJ2-7,TGTGCCAGCAGTTTATTGTCTAGCGGGAGCTACGAGCAGTACTTC,CASSLLSSGSYEQYF
-,TRBV6-5,13,-,TRBJ1-1,TGTGCCAGCAGTTACGACAGGTACACTGAAGCTTTCTTT,CASSYDRYTEAFF
-,TRBV6-5,13,-,TRBJ1-1,TGTGCCAGCCTCCCCGGCAGGGCTGCTGGAGCTTTCTTT,CASLPGRAAGAFF
once,TRBV6-4,14,TRBD2,TRBJ2-5,TGTGCCAGCAGTGAATTGCGGGAGATGAAGACCCAGTACTTC,CASSELREMKTQYF
-,TRBV7-2,15,TRBD2,TRBJ2-3,TGTGCCAGCAGCCCCCTAGCGGGAGAGATACATACGCAGTATTTT,CASSPLAGEIHTQYF
-,TRBV10-3,13,TRBD1,TRBJ1-5,TGTGCCATCAGGGGGACAGGGGAAGAGCCCCAGCATTTT,CAIRGTGEEPQHF
few,TRBV25-1,14,-,TRBJ2-7,TGTGCCAGCAGTGAATATACGAGCTCCTACGAGCAGTACTTC,CASSEYTSSYEQYF
-,TRBV11-2,15,TRBD1,TRBJ2-3,TGTGCCAGCAGCCCAAACAGGGGGAGCACAGATACGCAGTATTTT,CASSPNRGSTDTQYF
-,TRBV28,13,-,TRBJ1-3,TGTGCCACACAGGTAACCTCTGGAAACACCATATATTTT,CATQVTSGNTIYF
once,TRBV2,15,TRBD1,TRBJ1-5,TGTGCCAGCAGTAGCGGGACAGGGGGCTATCAGCCCCAGCATTTT,CASSSGTGGYQPQHF
-,TRBV2,13,-,TRBJ1-6,TGTGCCAGCAGTTCCGGGACACTTTCACCCCTCCACTTT,CASSSGTLSPLHF
-,TRBV7-4,19,TRBD2,TRBJ2-7,TGTGCCAGCAGCTCCATCTGTAGCCTAGCGGGGGGGAGCTCCTACGAGCAGTACTTC,CASSSICSLAGGSSYEQYF
-,TRBV27,15,-,TRBJ1-1,TGTGCCAGCACGCCCTTGAACTTTATAGACACTGAAGCTTTCTTT,CASTPLNFIDTEAFF
-,TRBV27,17,TRBD1,TRBJ1-4,TGTGCCAGCAGTCTACGGACAGGGGGTTCGGCTAATGAAAAACTGTTTTTT,CASSLRTGGSANEKLFF
-,TRBV5-4,15,-,TRBJ1-4,TGTGCCAGCAGCCCGGGGGGACGGCCAAATGAAAAACTGTTTTTT,CASSPGGRPNEKLFF
-,TRBV5-1,15,TRBD1,TRBJ1-4,TGCGCCAGCAGCTTGAGACAGGGAGCTAATGAAAAACTGTTTTTT,CASSLRQGANEKLFF
few,TRBV9,13,TRBD1,TRBJ1-1,TGTGCCAGCAGCGACGGGACAGGGTCTGAAGCTTTCTTT,CASSDGTGSEAFF
-,TRBV6-1,16,-,TRBJ2-6,TGTGCCAGCAGTGTTAACAGGGCCTCTGGGGCCAACGTCCTGACTTTC,CASSVNRASGANVLTF
-,TRBV6-5,14,-,TRBJ1-6,TGTGCCAGCAGTACGACAGGCAGTAATTCACCCCTCCACTTT,CASSTTGSNSPLHF
-,TRBV9,13,-,TRBJ2-1,TGTGCCAGCAGCGTAACTGCGGCCAATGAGCAGTTCTTC,CASSVTAANEQFF
-,TRBV25-1,14,-,TRBJ2-5,TGTGCCAGCAGTGAATTCCAGATCCAAGAGACCCAGTACTTC,CASSEFQIQETQYF
once,TRBV27,16,TRBD1,TRBJ1-2,TGTGCCAGCAGTTCCCAGAGGCAGGGGGGTTCTGATGGCTACACCTTC,CASSSQRQGGSDGYTF
-,TRBV4-1,15,-,TRBJ1-2,TGCGCCAGCAGCCAAGATAGGGGGACCGACGGTGGCTACACCTTC,CASSQDRGTDGGYTF
-,TRBV6-5,15,TRBD2,TRBJ2-7,TGTGCCAGTACCTTACTAGCGGGAGGGCCCTACGAGCAGTACTTC,CASTLLAGGPYEQYF
-,TRBV2,13,-,TRBJ1-4,TGTGCCAGCAGAGGCAGCGCTAATGAAAAACTGTTTTTT,CASRGSANEKLFF
-,TRBV5-6,15,TRBD1,TRBJ1-2,TGTGCCAGCAGCTTCGGGACAGAACTGTCCTATGGCTACACCTTC,CASSFGTELSYGYTF
-,TRBV5-1,17,-,TRBJ2-1,TGCGCCAGCAGCCTCTGGTTTGGGGCTAGCTCCTACAATGAGCAGTTCTTC,CASSLWFGASSYNEQFF
few,TRBV5-6,14,-,TRBJ2-2,TGTGCCAGCAGCTTTGGCAGGAACACCGGGGAGCTGTTTTTT,CASSFGRNTGELFF
-,TRBV3-1/TRBV3-2,14,-,TRBJ1-5,TGTGCCAGCAGCCGCTCGGGGGTGCCTCAGCCCCAGCATTTT,CASSRSGVPQPQHF
-,TRBV14,18,-,TRBJ2-6,TGTGCCAGCAGCCAAGATGCGGCCCGAGTCCCTGGGGCCAACGTCCTGACTTTC,CASSQDAARVPGANVLTF
-,TRBV18,12,-,TRBJ2-7,TGTGCCAGCTCACCCAGGGTCGGCGAGCAGTACTTC,CASSPRVGEQYF
-,TRBV7-9,15,-,TRBJ2-7,TGTGCCAGCACCCGGGGGGCGGCAGACGACTACGAGCAGTACTTC,CASTRGAADDYEQYF
-,TRBV7-8,17,TRBD1,TRBJ1-1,TGTGCCAGCAGCTTAAAGGGTAGACAGGGGGCGCGGACTGAAGCTTTCTTT,CASSLKGRQGARTEAFF
-,TRBV10-3,14,-,TRBJ1-2,TGTGCCATCAGTGAGTCGAGTCGGGTCTATGGCTACACCTTC,CAISESSRVYGYTF
-,TRBV9,16,TRBD2,TRBJ2-1,TGTGCCAGCAGCGTTGCACCTAGCGGGAGGGACAATGAGCAGTTCTTC,CASSVAPSGRDNEQFF
-,TRBV19,17,TRBD1,TRBJ1-4,TGTGCCAGTAGTATATCCCACAACAGGGGGAATCAGGAAAAACTGTTTTTT,CASSISHNRGNQEKLFF
-,TRBV5-1,17,-,TRBJ1-1,TGCGCCAGCAGCTTGATCCCATCGGCAGGAGGGAACACTGAAGCTTTCTTT,CASSLIPSAGGNTEAFF
once,TRBV14,15,-,TRBJ2-1,TGTGCCAGCAGTAAGGGTCGGGAGCTGGGTGATGAGCAGTTCTTC,CASSKGRELGDEQFF
-,TRBV28,15,TRBD2,TRBJ2-1,TGTGCCAGCAGTTTGCTAGCGGGAGGTATTGGTGAGCAGTTCTTC,CASSLLAGGIGEQFF
-,TRBV28,12,-,TRBJ1-5,TGTGCCAGCAGACTACAGGGCCAGCCCCAGCATTTT,CASRLQGQPQHF
-,TRBV7-2,16,TRBD2,TRBJ2-3,TGTGCCAGCACCCCTGGGGGCGGGAGGGGGCCAGATACGCAGTATTTT,CASTPGGGRGPDTQYF
-,TRBV15,16,TRBD1,TRBJ2-7,TGTGCCACCAGCAGAGATTTACCGGGACAGGGTTACGAGCAGTACTTC,CATSRDLPGQGYEQYF
-,TRBV7-9,14,TRBD1,TRBJ2-5,TGTGCCAGCAGTTATGGACAGGAGCAAGAGACCCAGTACTTC,CASSYGQEQETQYF